Below, 20 T cell receptor beta chains from the same sample are listed, as sequenced in a study of T cell responses to AZD1222 COVID-19 vaccine. Assay used: immunoSEQ multiplex PCR; TCRdb lists only in-frame clones, some missing. The profile shows about 160,000 clones, approximately 90% of them singletons. This material consisted of peripheral blood, taken 28 days after the second AZD1222 dose. The receptors originated from an adult who received the AZD1222 COVID-19 vaccine.

The J gene is TRBJ1-5, the V gene TRBV18, with D perhaps matching TRBD1 (6 bases). V lost 0 bases and J 12 bases, leaving 9 bases between the germline ends. CDR1 and CDR2 (germline): KGHSH, LQKENI. This CDR3 is 12 amino acids long. For the CDR3, the DNA is TGTGCCAGCTCACCACCCGGACAGATCCAGCATTTT. This encodes CASSPPGQIQHF. The full variable domain, with the rest looked up from reference TRBV18 and TRBJ1-5, is NAGVMQNPRHLVRRRGQEARLRCSPMKGHSHVYWYRQLPEEGLKFMVYLQKENIIDESGMPKERFSAEFPKEGPSILRIQQVVRGDSAAYFCASSPPGQIQHFGDGTRLSIL.

This chain links TRBV28 with TRBJ2-1; no reliable D call. Germline V gives CDR1 MDHEN, CDR2 SYDVKM. Trimming shortened V by 4 bases and J by 0 bases, and 4 bases separated the two germline ends. The CDR3 is 13 residues long. The CDR3 DNA sequence: TGTGCCAGCAGTTGGGACTCCTACAATGAGCAGTTCTTC. It codes for CASSWDSYNEQFF.

The J gene is TRBJ1-2, the V gene TRBV19; 7 bases line up with TRBD1. Trimming at V came to 5 bases and at J to 7 bases, leaving 10 bases not matched to a gene. The CDR3 sequence is 14 residues long. Looked up from germline, CDR1 is LNHDA and CDR2 is SQIVND (reference sequence). CDR3 residues: CASSSGQATLGYTF. In nucleotides, the CDR3 is TGTGCCAGTAGTTCCGGACAGGCGACCCTTGGCTACACCTTC. Together with reference TRBV19 and TRBJ1-2, the CDR3 gives the full variable domain: DGGITQSPKYLFRKEGQNVTLSCEQNLNHDAMYWYRQDPGQGLRLIYYSQIVNDFQKGDIAEGYSVSREKKESFPLTVTSAQKNPTAFYLCASSSGQATLGYTFGSGTRLTVV.

J is TRBJ1-2 and V is TRBV30; 7 bases line up with TRBD1. The CDR3 extends over 16 amino acids. Trimming cost V 1 base and J 4 bases; bases outside gene matches: 12. CDR1 and CDR2 from the germline V gene are GTSNPN and SVGIG (reference sequence). Here the CDR3 reads CAWSEGRGYVGYGYTF. The CDR3 DNA sequence: TGTGCCTGGAGTGAGGGCAGGGGGTACGTAGGCTATGGCTACACCTTC.

The V and J genes are TRBV27 and TRBJ2-7, with TRBD2 identical over 8 bases. This CDR3 has 14 amino acids. Germline V gene data show CDR1 as MNHEY and CDR2 as SMNVEV (reference sequence). Trimming cost V 2 bases and J 2 bases; bases outside gene matches: 2. CDR3 coding DNA: TGTGCCAGCAGTTTACAGCGGGGGCCCTACGAGCAGTACTTC. This translates into CASSLQRGPYEQYF.

V gene TRBV15 combines with J gene TRBJ1-2, with D maybe TRBD1 (5 bases). Trimming took 3 bases from V and 5 from J, leaving 16 bases between them. CDR1 is LNHNV, CDR2 YYDKDF, per germline (reference sequence). The CDR3 has 15 residues. The CDR3 DNA sequence: TGTGCCACCAGCAGGGAAGAAGAGACAGTTTATGGCTACACCTTC. Translating it yields CATSREEETVYGYTF. Supplemented by reference TRBV15 and TRBJ1-2, the full variable domain reads DAMVIQNPRYQVTQFGKPVTLSCSQTLNHNVMYWYQQKSSQAPKLLFHYYDKDFNNEADTPDNFQSRRPNTSFCFLDIRSPGLGDTAMYLCATSREEETVYGYTFGSGTRLTVV.

J is TRBJ2-1 and V is TRBV5-1; 8 nucleotides agree with TRBD2. Germline assignment: CDR1 SGHRS and CDR2 YFSETQ. Trimming cost V 5 bases and J 8 bases; bases outside gene matches: 12. The CDR3 loop spans 15 amino acids. CDR3 sequence: CASRGAGGDWDEQFF. The CDR3 DNA follows: TGCGCCAGCAGAGGGGCGGGAGGAGATTGGGATGAGCAGTTCTTC. Looking up the rest from reference TRBV5-1 and TRBJ2-1 gives the full variable domain: KAGVTQTPRYLIKTRGQQVTLSCSPISGHRSVSWYQQTPGQGLQFLFEYFSETQRNKGNFPGRFSGRQFSNSRSEMNVSTLELGDSALYLCASRGAGGDWDEQFFGPGTRLTVL.

The gene calls are TRBV11-2 and TRBJ2-7, with 10 bases matching TRBD1. V was clipped by 1 base and J by 3 bases; unmatched bases: 9. Germline V gene sequence: CDR1 SGHAT, CDR2 FQNNGV. CDR3 length: 17 amino acids. CDR3 sequence: CASSLGWGQGPVYEQYF. The CDR3 DNA reads as TGTGCCAGCAGCTTAGGGTGGGGACAGGGGCCGGTCTACGAGCAGTACTTC.

The table lists this clone with a few counts. The chain recombines TRBV29-1 with TRBJ1-1; D gene ambiguous. The germline V gene has CDR1 SQVTM and CDR2 ANQGSEA. Trimming pared 6 bases from V and 1 base from J, leaving 15 bases between. This CDR3 has 14 amino acids. The CDR3 protein is CSVRGQAENTEAFF. The CDR3 region has the DNA TGCAGCGTCCGAGGGCAGGCCGAGAACACTGAAGCTTTCTTT.

V is TRBV28 and J is TRBJ2-1, with 10 bases fitting TRBD2. The ends lost 2 bases at V and 9 bases at J; junction bases unmatched: 7. The CDR3 sequence is 15 residues long. Per the germline V gene, CDR1 is MDHEN and CDR2 is SYDVKM. As DNA, the CDR3 is TGTGCCAGCAGTTTAGATAGCGGGAGGCGGGGTGAGCAGTTCTTC. Its translation is CASSLDSGRRGEQFF.

The rearrangement uses TRBV12-5 and TRBJ1-1; D is unresolved. The CDR3 length is 14 residues. CDR1 and CDR2 (germline): LGHNT, FRNRAP. Trimming left V 7 bases short and J 1 base short, with 13 bases between. In nucleotides, the CDR3 is TGTGCTAGTGCCCCCAACCGGGGGAACACTGAAGCTTTCTTT. Translating gives CASAPNRGNTEAFF.

The chain employs TRBV27 and TRBJ2-5, with a tentative D call TRBD2 (7 bases). CDR1 MNHEY and CDR2 SMNVEV come from the germline V gene (reference sequence). The CDR3 is made up of 11 amino acids. V lost 7 bases and J 5 bases, leaving 8 bases between the germline ends. This CDR3 reads CASKGGETQYF. As DNA, the CDR3 is TGTGCCAGCAAGGGGGGGGAGACCCAGTACTTC.

This clone was recorded once. This chain uses TRBV27 with TRBJ2-7, with 8 bases lining up with TRBD1. This CDR3 has 15 amino acids. After removal of 4 bases from V and 3 bases from J, the junction contained 8 bases not matched to a gene. In germline, CDR1 is MNHEY, CDR2 SMNVEV (reference sequence). The CDR3: CASSSLGQGHYEQYF. CDR3 bases: TGTGCCAGCAGTTCCCTCGGACAGGGACACTACGAGCAGTACTTC.

V gene TRBV4-1 combines with J gene TRBJ1-2; D is perhaps TRBD1 (5 bases). The CDR3 spans 13 residues. Germline CDR1 and CDR2: MGHRA and YSYEKL. V lost 1 base and J lost 8, with 11 bases in between. This CDR3 reads CASSQVGARGYTF. CDR3 coding DNA: TGCGCCAGCAGCCAAGTCGGGGCACGAGGCTACACCTTC.

The chain joins TRBV2 to TRBJ2-1; no reliable D call. The CDR3 is made up of 12 amino acids. V was trimmed by 6 bases and J by 5 bases, leaving 8 bases between them. The germline CDR1 and CDR2 sequences are SNHLY and FYNNEI. The DNA of the CDR3 is TGTGCCAGCAGGGGGTTTAACAATGAGCAGTTCTTC. Its protein product is CASRGFNNEQFF.

This chain connects TRBV7-9 to TRBJ1-2, with TRBD1 matching over 7 bases. This CDR3 contains 13 residues. CDR1 is SEHNR and CDR2 is FQNEAQ in the germline V gene (reference sequence). The V and J ends lost 5 bases and 5 bases, in that order; junction bases with no gene match: 5. This chain's CDR3 is CASSNSGGYGYTF. CDR3 bases: TGTGCCAGCAGCAATTCAGGGGGATATGGCTACACCTTC.

J is TRBJ1-1 and V is TRBV29-1, with D unclear. V was trimmed by 6 bases and J by 1 base, leaving 12 bases between them. CDR1 is SQVTM and CDR2 is ANQGSEA in the germline V gene. This CDR3 region has 13 residues. CDR3 nucleotide sequence: TGCAGCGTACTGGATATACAGAACACTGAAGCTTTCTTT. Its translation: CSVLDIQNTEAFF.

This chain's CDR3 is CASSLPGQNSPLHF. CDR3 in DNA: TGCGCCAGCAGCTTGCCCGGACAAAATTCACCCCTCCACTTT. The chain recombines TRBV5-1 with TRBJ1-6, with D maybe TRBD1 (5 bases). The CDR3 extends over 14 amino acids. The germline V and J ends were trimmed by 1 base and 7 bases, with 9 bases remaining between them. Germline CDR1 and CDR2: SGHRS and YFSETQ.

The chain has TRBV12-3 or TRBV12-4 and TRBJ1-2; a weak D match, TRBD1 (5 bases). The CDR3 sequence is 12 residues long. V lost 10 bases and J 4 bases, leaving 13 bases between the germline ends. CDR3 in DNA: TGTGCCACAATAAGGGGCCTCTATGGCTACACCTTC. Translation: CATIRGLYGYTF.

The chain couples TRBV5-8 to TRBJ2-1; 8 bases are shared with TRBD2. J was trimmed by 3 bases and V by 4 bases; bases with no gene match: 6. The germline gives CDR1 SGHTS, CDR2 YDEGEE. The CDR3 runs to 15 residues. CDR3 protein: CASSRGGQNYNEQFF. For the CDR3, the DNA is TGTGCCAGCAGCCGGGGGGGGCAAAACTACAATGAGCAGTTCTTC. The complete variable domain, with remaining parts taken from reference TRBV5-8 and TRBJ2-1, reads EAGVTQSPTHLIKTRGQQATLRCSPISGHTSVYWYQQALGLGLQFLLWYDEGEERNRGNFPPRFSGRQFPNYSSELNVNALELEDSALYLCASSRGGQNYNEQFFGPGTRLTVL.